These 7 T cell receptor beta chains share one sample of origin, sequenced in a study of blood T cell repertoires in COVID-19. The assay was immunoSEQ multiplex PCR, and TCRdb's table has in-frame clones only and misses some. The sample lists fewer than 700,000 clones; roughly 89% were seen once. Sequencing was done on a sample of peripheral blood. All receptors derive from a woman between 50 and 59 years old with COVID-19, enrolled during active disease.

The chain combines TRBV24-1 with TRBJ2-1, with 9 bases identical to TRBD1. Germline V gene lookup returns CDR1 KGHDR and CDR2 SFDVKD. This CDR3 spans 14 amino acids. After removal of 8 bases from V and 3 bases from J, the junction contained 4 bases not matched to a gene. CDR3 sequence: CATTPGQGYNEQFF. The CDR3 DNA follows: TGTGCCACCACCCCGGGACAGGGCTACAATGAGCAGTTCTTC.

Only a few counts were recorded for this clone. The V and J genes are TRBV10-3 and TRBJ1-1, with 9 bases identical to TRBD1. V shed 8 bases, J shed 3 bases, and the junction held 7 bases outside the gene matches. The CDR3 covers 14 residues. The germline V gene encodes CDR1 ENHRY and CDR2 SYGVKD. The CDR3 protein is CAIGGQGGDTEAFF. CDR3 nucleotide sequence: TGTGCCATCGGGGGACAGGGCGGGGACACTGAAGCTTTCTTT.

CDR3 DNA: TGTGCCAGCAGTTACTCGGGGACAGACTCCTACGAGCAGTACTTC. Its translation: CASSYSGTDSYEQYF. The gene calls are TRBV6-5 and TRBJ2-7; 7 positions match TRBD1. The germline V gene encodes CDR1 MNHEY and CDR2 SVGAGI. The CDR3 has 15 amino acids. The V segment lost 0 bases and the J segment 0 bases; nucleotides outside the gene matches: 2.

This chain links TRBV30 with TRBJ1-3, with unresolved D. Trimming shortened V by 5 bases and J by 2 bases, and 7 bases separated the two germline ends. The CDR3 has 12 amino acids. The V gene's germline CDR1 is GTSNPN and CDR2 SVGIG (reference sequence). This CDR3 is CAWESAGNTIYF. CDR3 nucleotide sequence: TGTGCCTGGGAAAGCGCTGGAAACACCATATATTTT. The complete variable domain, with remaining parts taken from reference TRBV30 and TRBJ1-3, reads SQTIHQWPATLVQPVGSPLSLECTVEGTSNPNLYWYRQAAGRGLQLLFYSVGIGQISSEVPQNLSASRPQDRQFILSSKKLLLSDSGFYLCAWESAGNTIYFGEGSWLTVV.

The chain couples TRBV7-6 to TRBJ2-3; 9 bases line up with TRBD2. Losses at the gene ends were 6 bases for V and 5 bases for J; bases not matched to a gene: 21. The CDR3 totals 19 residues. Germline CDR1 SGHVS, CDR2 FNYEAQ. The CDR3 DNA follows: TGTGCCAGCAGTCGTGATTCAATAGGACTAGCGTTCGATAGAGATACGCAGTATTTT. Protein product: CASSRDSIGLAFDRDTQYF.

The chain couples TRBV24-1 to TRBJ2-2; D is possibly TRBD2 (6 bases). Trimming took 9 bases from V and 6 from J, leaving 10 bases between them. The V gene's germline CDR1 is KGHDR and CDR2 SFDVKD. The CDR3 is 12 residues long. The CDR3 here is CATGSGAGELFF. In nucleotides, the CDR3 is TGTGCCACCGGTTCGGGGGCCGGGGAGCTGTTTTTT.

The chain combines TRBV13 with TRBJ2-3; perhaps TRBD2 as D (5 bases). The V and J ends lost 5 bases and 5 bases respectively, with 17 bases between them. CDR1 is PRHDT and CDR2 is FYEKMQ in the germline V gene (reference sequence). The CDR3 extends over 15 amino acids. CDR3 nucleotides: TGTGCCAGCAGCCCCTCGCAGCGGAGTATAGATACGCAGTATTTT. Protein: CASSPSQRSIDTQYF. Filled out from reference TRBV13 and TRBJ2-3, the complete variable domain reads AAGVIQSPRHLIKEKRETATLKCYPIPRHDTVYWYQQGPGQDPQFLISFYEKMQSDKGSIPDRFSAQQFSDYHSELNMSSLELGDSALYFCASSPSQRSIDTQYFGPGTRLTVL.